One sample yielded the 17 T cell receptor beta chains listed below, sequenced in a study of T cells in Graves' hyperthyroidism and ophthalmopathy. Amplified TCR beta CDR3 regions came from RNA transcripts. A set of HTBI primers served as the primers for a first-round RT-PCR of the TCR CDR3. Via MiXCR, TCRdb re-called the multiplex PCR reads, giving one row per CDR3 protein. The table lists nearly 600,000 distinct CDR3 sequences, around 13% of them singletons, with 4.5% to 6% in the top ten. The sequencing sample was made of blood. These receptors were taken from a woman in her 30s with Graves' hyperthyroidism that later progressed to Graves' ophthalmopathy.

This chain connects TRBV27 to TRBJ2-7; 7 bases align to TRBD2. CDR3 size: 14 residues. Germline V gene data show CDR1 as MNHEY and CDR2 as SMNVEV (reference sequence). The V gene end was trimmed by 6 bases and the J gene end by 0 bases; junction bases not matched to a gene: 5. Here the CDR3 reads CASSRGTISYEQYF. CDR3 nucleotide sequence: TGTGCCAGCAGCCGCGGGACTATCTCCTACGAGCAGTACTTC.

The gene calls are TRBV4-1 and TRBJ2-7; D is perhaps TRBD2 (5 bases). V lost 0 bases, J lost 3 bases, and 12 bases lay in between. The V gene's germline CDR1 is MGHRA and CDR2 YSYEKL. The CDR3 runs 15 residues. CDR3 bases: TGCGCCAGCAGCCAAGATCGAAACGGGGTCTACGAGCAGTACTTC. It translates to CASSQDRNGVYEQYF.

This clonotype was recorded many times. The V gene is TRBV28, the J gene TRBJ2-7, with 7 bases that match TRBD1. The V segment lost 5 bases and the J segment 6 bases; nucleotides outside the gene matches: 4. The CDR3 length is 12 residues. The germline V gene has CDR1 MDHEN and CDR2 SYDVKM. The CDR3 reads CASSRRQGEQYF. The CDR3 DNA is TGTGCCAGCAGTCGGCGACAGGGCGAGCAGTACTTC.

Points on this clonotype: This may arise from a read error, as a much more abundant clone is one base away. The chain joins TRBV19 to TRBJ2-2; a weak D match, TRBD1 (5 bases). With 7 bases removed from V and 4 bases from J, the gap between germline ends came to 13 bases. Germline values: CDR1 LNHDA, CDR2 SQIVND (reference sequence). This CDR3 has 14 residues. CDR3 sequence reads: CASTVAGITGELFF. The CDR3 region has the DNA TGTGCCAGTACGGTGGCAGGGATCACCGGGGAGCTGTTTTTT.

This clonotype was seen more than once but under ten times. Written as DNA, the CDR3 is TGTGCCAGCAGTTACTCCCCGACGGGTGGCTACACCTTC. This gives the protein CASSYSPTGGYTF. The genes are TRBV6-5 and TRBJ1-2, with D unclear. Between the trimmed V and J ends, which lost 0 bases and 7 bases, there was a span of 9 bases. The germline V gene has CDR1 MNHEY and CDR2 SVGAGI. This CDR3 spans 13 amino acids.

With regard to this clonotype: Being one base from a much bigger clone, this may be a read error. DNA for the CDR3: TGCAGTGCTAGTTTCTCCTACGAGCAGTGCTTC. This sequence encodes CSASFSYEQCF. V is TRBV20-1 and J is TRBJ2-7; D not resolved. The germline V gene has CDR1 DFQATT and CDR2 SNEGSKA (reference sequence). This CDR3 has 11 residues.

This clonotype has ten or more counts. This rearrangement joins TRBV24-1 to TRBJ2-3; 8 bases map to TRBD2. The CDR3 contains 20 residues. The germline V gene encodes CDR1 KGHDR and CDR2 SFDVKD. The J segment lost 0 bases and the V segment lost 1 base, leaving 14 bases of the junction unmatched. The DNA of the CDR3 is TGTGCCACCAGTGATTTCCGGATTACTAGCGGATCCTATAGCACAGATACGCAGTATTTT. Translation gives CATSDFRITSGSYSTDTQYF.

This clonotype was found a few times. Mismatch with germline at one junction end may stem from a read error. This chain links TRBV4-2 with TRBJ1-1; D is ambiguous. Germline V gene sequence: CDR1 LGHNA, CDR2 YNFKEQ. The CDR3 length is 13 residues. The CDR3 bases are TGTGCCAGCAGCCAAGATGAGCCTACTGGAGCTTTCTTT. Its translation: CASSQDEPTGAFF.

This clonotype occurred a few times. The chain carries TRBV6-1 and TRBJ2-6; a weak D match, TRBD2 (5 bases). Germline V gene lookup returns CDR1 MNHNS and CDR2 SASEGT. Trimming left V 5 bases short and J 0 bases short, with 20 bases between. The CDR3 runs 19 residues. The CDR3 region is CASSLGRLIYSSGANVLTF. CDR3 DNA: TGTGCCAGCAGTTTGGGGAGACTCATTTACAGCTCTGGGGCCAACGTCCTGACTTTC.

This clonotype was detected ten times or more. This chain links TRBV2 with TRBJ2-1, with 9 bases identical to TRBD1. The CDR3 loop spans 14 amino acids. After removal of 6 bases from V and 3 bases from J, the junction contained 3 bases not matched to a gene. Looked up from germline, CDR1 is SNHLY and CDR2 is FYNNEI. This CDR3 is CASRDRGGYNEQFF. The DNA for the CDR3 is TGTGCCAGCAGGGACAGGGGCGGCTACAATGAGCAGTTCTTC.

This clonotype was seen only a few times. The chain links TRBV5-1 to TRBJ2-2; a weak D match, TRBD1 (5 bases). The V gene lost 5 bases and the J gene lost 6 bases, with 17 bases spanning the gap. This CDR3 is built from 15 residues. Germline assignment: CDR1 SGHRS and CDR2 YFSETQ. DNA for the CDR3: TGCGCCAGCAGGATGGCCGCAGGGATGCCCGGGGAGCTGTTTTTT. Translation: CASRMAAGMPGELFF.

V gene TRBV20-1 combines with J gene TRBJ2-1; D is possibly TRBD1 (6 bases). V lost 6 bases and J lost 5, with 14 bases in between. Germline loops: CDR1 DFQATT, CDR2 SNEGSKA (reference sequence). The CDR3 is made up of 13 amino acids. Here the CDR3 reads CSALGGGHNEQFF. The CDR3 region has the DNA TGCAGTGCGTTAGGGGGTGGTCACAATGAGCAGTTCTTC.

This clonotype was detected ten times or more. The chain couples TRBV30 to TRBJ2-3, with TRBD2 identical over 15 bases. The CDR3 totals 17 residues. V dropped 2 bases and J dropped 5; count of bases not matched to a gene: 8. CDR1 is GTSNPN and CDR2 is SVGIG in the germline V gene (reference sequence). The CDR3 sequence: CAWSHGLAGGPGDTQYF. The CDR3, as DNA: TGTGCCTGGAGTCATGGACTAGCGGGAGGGCCCGGAGATACGCAGTATTTT.

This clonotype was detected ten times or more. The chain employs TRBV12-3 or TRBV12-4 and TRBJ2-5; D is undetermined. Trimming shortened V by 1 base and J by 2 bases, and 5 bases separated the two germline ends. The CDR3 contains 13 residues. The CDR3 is CASSLVGQETQYF. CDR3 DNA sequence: TGTGCCAGCAGTTTAGTTGGACAAGAGACCCAGTACTTC.

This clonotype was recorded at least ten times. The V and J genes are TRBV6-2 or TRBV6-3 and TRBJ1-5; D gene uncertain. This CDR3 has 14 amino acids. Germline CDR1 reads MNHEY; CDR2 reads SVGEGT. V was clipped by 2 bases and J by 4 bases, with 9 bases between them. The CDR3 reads CASSYGSRNQPQHF. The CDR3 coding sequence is TGTGCCAGCAGTTACGGCAGCAGAAATCAGCCCCAGCATTTT.

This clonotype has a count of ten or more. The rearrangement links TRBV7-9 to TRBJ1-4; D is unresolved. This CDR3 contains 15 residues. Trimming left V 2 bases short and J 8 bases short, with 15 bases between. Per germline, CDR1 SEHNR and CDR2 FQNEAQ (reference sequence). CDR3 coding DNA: TGTGCCAGCAGCTTACAGGAGGGAGGGAACGAAAAACTGTTTTTT. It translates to CASSLQEGGNEKLFF.

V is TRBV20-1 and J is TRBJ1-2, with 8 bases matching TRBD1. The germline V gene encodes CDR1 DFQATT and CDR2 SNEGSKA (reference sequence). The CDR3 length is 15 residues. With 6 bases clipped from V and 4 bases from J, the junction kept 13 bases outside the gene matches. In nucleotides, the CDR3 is TGCAGTGCCCGATCGGGACAGGCGGTGGGCTATGGCTACACCTTC. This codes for CSARSGQAVGYGYTF.